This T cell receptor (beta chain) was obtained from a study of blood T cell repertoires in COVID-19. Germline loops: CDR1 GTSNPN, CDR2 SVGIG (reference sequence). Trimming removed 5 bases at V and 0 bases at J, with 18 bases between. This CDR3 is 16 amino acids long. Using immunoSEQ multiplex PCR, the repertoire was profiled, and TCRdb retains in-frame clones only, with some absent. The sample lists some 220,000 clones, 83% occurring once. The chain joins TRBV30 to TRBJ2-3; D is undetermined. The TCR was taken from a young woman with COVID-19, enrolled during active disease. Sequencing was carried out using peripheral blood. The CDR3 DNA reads TGTGCCTGGGGGCCGGCGGAACTCGCTAGCACAGATACGCAGTATTTT. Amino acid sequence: CAWGPAELASTDTQYF.